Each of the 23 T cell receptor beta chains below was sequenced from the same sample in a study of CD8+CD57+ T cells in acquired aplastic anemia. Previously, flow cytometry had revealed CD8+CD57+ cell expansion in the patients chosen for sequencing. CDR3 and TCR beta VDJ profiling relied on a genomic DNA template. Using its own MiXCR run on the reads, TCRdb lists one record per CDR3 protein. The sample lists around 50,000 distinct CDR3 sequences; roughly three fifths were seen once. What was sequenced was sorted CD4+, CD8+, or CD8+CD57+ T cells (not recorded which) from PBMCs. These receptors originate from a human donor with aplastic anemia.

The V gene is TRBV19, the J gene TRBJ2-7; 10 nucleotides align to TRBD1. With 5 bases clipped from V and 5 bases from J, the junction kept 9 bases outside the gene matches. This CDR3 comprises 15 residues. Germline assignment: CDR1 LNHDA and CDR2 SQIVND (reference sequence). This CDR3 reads CASSGTGTGENEQYF. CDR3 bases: TGTGCCAGTAGTGGAACAGGGACAGGGGAGAACGAGCAGTACTTC.

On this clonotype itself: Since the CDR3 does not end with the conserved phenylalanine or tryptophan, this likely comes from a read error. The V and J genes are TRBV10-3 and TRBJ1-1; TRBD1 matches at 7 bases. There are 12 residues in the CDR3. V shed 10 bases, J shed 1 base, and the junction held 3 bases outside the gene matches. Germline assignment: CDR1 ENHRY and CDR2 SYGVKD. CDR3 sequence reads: CATRTGNTEAFL. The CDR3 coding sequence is TGTGCCACCAGGACAGGGAACACTGAAGCTTTCCTT.

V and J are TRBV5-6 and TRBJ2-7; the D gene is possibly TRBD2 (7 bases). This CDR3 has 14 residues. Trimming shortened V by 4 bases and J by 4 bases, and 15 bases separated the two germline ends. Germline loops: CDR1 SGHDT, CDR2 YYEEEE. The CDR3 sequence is CASSPWGGVYEQYF. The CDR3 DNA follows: TGTGCCAGCAGCCCCTGGGGGGGCGTATACGAGCAGTACTTC.

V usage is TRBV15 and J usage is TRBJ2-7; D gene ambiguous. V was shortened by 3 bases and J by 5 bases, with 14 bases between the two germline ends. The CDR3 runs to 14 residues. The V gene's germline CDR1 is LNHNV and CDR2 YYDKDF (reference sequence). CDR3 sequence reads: CATSRGTARNEQYF. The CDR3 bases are TGTGCCACCAGCAGGGGAACAGCTCGGAACGAGCAGTACTTC.

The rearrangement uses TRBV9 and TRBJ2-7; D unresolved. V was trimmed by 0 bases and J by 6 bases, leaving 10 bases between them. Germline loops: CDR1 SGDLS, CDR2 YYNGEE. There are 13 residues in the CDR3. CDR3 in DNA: TGTGCCAGCAGCGTAGTGCCGGGTGGCGAGCAGTACTTC. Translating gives CASSVVPGGEQYF.

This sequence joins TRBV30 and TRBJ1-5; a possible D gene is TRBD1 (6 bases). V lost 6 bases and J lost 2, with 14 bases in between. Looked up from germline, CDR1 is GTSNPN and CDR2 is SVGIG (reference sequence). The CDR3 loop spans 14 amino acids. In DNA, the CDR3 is TGTGCCTGCGCAGGGGAAGGGGGCAATCAGCCCCAGCATTTT. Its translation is CACAGEGGNQPQHF.

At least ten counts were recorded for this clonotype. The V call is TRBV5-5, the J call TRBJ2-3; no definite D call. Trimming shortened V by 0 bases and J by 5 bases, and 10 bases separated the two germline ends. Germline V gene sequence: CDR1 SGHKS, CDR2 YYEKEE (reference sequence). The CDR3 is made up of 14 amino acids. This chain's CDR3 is CASSLVRAGDTQYF. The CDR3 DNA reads TGTGCCAGCAGCTTGGTTAGGGCTGGAGATACGCAGTATTTT.

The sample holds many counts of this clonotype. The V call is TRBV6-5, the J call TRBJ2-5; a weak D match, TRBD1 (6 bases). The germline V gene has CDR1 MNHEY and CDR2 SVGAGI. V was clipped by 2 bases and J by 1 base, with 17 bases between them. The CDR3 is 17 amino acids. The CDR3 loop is CASSYHPPGTTQETQYF. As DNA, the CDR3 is TGTGCCAGCAGTTACCATCCCCCCGGGACAACCCAAGAGACCCAGTACTTC.

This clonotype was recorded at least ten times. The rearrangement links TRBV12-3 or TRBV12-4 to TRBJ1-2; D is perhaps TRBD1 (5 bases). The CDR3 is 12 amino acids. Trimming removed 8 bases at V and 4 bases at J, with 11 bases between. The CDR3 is CASVRGAYGYTF. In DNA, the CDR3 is TGTGCCAGCGTTCGAGGGGCCTATGGCTACACCTTC.

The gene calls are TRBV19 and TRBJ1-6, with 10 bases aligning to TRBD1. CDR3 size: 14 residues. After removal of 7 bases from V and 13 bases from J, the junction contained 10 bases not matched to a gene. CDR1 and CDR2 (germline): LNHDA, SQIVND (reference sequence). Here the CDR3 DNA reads TGTGCCAGTACCGCTGGGACAGGGGTGACGCCCCTCCACTTT. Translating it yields CASTAGTGVTPLHF.

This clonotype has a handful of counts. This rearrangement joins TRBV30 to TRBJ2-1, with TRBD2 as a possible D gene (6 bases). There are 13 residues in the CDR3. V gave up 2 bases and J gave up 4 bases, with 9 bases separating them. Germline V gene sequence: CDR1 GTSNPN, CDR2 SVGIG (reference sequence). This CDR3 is CAWSLTRYNEQFF. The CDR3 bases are TGTGCCTGGAGTCTGACTAGGTACAATGAGCAGTTCTTC. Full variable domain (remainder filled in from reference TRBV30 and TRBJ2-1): SQTIHQWPATLVQPVGSPLSLECTVEGTSNPNLYWYRQAAGRGLQLLFYSVGIGQISSEVPQNLSASRPQDRQFILSSKKLLLSDSGFYLCAWSLTRYNEQFFGPGTRLTVL.

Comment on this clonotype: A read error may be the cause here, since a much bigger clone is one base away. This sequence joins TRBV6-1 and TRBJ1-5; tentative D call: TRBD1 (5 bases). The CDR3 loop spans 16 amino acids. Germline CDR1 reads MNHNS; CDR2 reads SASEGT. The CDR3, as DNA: TGTGCCAGCAGACTCCAAGGGGAGGGAAGCAATCAGCACCAGCATTTT. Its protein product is CASRLQGEGSNQHQHF.

CDR3 coding DNA: TGTGCCTCTCAGTGGACAGGGGCCTACGAGCAGTACTTC. As protein: CASQWTGAYEQYF. V and J are TRBV19 and TRBJ2-7, with TRBD1 matching 9 bases. V trimming: 11 bases; J trimming: 2 bases; junction bases outside the gene matches: 7. The CDR3 covers 13 residues. The germline V gene has CDR1 LNHDA and CDR2 SQIVND (reference sequence). The whole variable domain, filled in from reference TRBV19 and TRBJ2-7, reads DGGITQSPKYLFRKEGQNVTLSCEQNLNHDAMYWYRQDPGQGLRLIYYSQIVNDFQKGDIAEGYSVSREKKESFPLTVTSAQKNPTAFYLCASQWTGAYEQYFGPGTRLTVT.

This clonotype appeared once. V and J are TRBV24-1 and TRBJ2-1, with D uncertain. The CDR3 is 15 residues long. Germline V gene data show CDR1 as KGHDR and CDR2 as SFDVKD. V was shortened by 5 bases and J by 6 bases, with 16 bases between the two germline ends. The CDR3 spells CATSASAELGNEQFF. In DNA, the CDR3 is TGTGCCACCAGTGCCTCTGCAGAGCTCGGCAATGAGCAGTTCTTC.

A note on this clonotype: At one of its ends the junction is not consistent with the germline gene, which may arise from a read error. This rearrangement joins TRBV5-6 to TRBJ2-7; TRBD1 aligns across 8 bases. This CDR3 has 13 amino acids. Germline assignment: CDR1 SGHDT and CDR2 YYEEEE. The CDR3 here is CASIFTQGGEQHF. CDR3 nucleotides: TGTGCCAGCATCTTCACACAGGGGGGCGAGCAGCACTTC.

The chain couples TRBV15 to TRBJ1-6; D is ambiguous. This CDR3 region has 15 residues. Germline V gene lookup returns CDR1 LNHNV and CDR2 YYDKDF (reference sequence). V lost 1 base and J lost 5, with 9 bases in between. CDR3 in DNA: TGTGCCACCAGCAGAGCGGCAGGCGATAATTCACCCCTCCACTTT. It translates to CATSRAAGDNSPLHF.

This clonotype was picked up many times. CDR3 DNA: TGCGCCAGCAGCCAAGATTTGGGGGATGAAAAACTGTTTTTT. This codes for CASSQDLGDEKLFF. This sequence joins TRBV4-3 and TRBJ1-4, with a possible D match to TRBD1 (5 bases). This CDR3 comprises 14 residues. Trimming left V 0 bases short and J 6 bases short, with 8 bases between. Germline V gene sequence: CDR1 LGHNA, CDR2 YSLEER.

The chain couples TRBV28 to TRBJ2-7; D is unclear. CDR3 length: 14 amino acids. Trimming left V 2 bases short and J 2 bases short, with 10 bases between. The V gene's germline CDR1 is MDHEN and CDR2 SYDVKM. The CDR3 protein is CASSLLAGPYEQYF. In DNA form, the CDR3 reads TGTGCCAGCAGTTTACTGGCAGGACCCTACGAGCAGTACTTC.

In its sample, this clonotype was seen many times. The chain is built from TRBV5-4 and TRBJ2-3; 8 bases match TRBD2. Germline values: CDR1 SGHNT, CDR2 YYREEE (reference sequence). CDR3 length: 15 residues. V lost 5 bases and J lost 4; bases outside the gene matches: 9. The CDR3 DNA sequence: TGTGCCAGCAGTCCACCCAGCGGGGGTCCAGATACGCAGTATTTT. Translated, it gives CASSPPSGGPDTQYF.

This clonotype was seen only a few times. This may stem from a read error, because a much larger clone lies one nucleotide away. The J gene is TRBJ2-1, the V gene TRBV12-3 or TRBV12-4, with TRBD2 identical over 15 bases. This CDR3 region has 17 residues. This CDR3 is CASSLTPGLAGGSEQLF. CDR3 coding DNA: TGTGCCAGCAGCCTAACTCCGGGACTAGCGGGGGGTAGTGAGCAGCTCTTC.

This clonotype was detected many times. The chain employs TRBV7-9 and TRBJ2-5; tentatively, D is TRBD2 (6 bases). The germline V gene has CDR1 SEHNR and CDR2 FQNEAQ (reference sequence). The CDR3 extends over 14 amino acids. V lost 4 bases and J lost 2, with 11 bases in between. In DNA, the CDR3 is TGTGCCAGCAGCTCCTCCGGGACTCAAGAGACCCAGTACTTC. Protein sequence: CASSSSGTQETQYF.

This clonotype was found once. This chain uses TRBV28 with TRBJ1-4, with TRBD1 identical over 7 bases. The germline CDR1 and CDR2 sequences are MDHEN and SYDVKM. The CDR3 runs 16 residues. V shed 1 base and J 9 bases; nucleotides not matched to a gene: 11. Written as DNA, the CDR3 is TGTGCCAGCAGTTTATCAACAGGGGATCCTGATAAAAAACTGTTTTTT. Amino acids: CASSLSTGDPDKKLFF.

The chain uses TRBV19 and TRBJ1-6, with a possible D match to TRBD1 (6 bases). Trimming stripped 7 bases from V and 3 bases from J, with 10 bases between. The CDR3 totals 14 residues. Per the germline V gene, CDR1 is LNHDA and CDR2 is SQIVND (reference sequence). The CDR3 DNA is TGTGCCAGTAAAACAGGGAGCTATAATTCACCCCTCCACTTT. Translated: CASKTGSYNSPLHF.